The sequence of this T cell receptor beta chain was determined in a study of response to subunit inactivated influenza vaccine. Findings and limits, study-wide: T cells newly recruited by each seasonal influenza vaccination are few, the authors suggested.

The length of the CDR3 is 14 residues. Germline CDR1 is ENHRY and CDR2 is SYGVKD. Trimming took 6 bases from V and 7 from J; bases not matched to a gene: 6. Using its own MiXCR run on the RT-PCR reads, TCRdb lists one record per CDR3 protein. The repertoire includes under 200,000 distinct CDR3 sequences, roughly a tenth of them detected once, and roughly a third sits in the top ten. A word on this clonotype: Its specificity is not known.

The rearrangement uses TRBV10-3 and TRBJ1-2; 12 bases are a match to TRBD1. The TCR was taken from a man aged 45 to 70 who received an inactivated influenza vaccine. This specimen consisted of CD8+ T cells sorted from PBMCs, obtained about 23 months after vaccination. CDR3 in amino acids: CAISAGQGAAGYTF. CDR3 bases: TGTGCCATCAGCGCGGGACAGGGGGCGGCTGGCTACACCTTC.